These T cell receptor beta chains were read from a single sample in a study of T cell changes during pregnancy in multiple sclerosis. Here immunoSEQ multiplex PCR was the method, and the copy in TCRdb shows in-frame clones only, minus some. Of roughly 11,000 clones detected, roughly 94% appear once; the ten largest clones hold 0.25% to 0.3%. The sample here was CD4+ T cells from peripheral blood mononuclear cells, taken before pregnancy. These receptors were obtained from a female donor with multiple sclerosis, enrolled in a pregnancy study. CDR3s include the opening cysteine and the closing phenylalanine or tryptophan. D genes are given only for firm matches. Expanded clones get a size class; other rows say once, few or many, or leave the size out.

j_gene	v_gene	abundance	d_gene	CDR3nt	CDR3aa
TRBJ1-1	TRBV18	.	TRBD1	TGTGCCAGCTCACCACCAGGGGGCACGGAAGCTTTCTTT	CASSPPGGTEAFF
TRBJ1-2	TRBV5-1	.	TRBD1	TGCGCCAGCAGCGCCGAGGGACAGGCCCTCTGGGGCACCTTC	CASSAEGQALWGTF
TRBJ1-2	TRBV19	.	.	TGTGCCAGTAGTAAACAGGGTATGGAGCCCTCCTTC	CASSKQGMEPSF
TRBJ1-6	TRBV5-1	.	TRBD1	TGCGCCAGCAGCGACCGGGGACAGGGGAATTCACCCCTCCACTTT	CASSDRGQGNSPLHF
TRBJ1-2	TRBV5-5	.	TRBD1	TGTGCCAGCAGCCCCTCAACAGGGGTCATTTCTAACTATGGCTACACCTTC	CASSPSTGVISNYGYTF
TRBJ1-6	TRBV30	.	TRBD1	TGTGCCTGGAGCGACCACAGGGGGCTCCACTTT	CAWSDHRGLHF
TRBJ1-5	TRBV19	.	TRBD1	TGTGCCAGTAGTATCGACAGGGATCAGCCCCAGCATTTT	CASSIDRDQPQHF
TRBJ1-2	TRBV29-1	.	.	TGCAGCGTTGTTCCGCGGTTAGGGGAAGGAGGGTATGGCTACACCTTC	CSVVPRLGEGGYGYTF
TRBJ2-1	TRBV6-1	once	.	TGTGCCAGCAGTTTATTGCGCAATGAGCAGTTCTTC	CASSLLRNEQFF
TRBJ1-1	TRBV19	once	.	TGTGCCAGTAGTACCACAGGCACTGAAGCTTTCTTT	CASSTTGTEAFF
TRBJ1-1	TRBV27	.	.	TGTGCCAGCAAGAGGGAGGGATCCTCTGAAGCTTTCTTT	CASKREGSSEAFF
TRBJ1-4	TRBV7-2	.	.	TGTGCCAGCAGCTTGCCGCGGAATAATGAAAAACTGTTTTTT	CASSLPRNNEKLFF
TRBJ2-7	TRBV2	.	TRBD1	TGTGCCGGGGGACAGGAAGACTACGAGCAGTACTTC	CAGGQEDYEQYF
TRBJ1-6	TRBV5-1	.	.	TGCGCCAGCAGCATTCAGGGCGCAGGGAATAATTCACCCCTCCACTTT	CASSIQGAGNNSPLHF
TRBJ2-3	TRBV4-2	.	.	TGTGCCAGCAGCCCCCTTCGAGCAGATACGCAGTATTTT	CASSPLRADTQYF
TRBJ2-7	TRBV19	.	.	TGTGCCAGTAGTATAGGTGTGATACGGGGAAACTACGAGCAGTACTTC	CASSIGVIRGNYEQYF
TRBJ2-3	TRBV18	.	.	TGTGCCAGCTCACTACGGGCCTCGAGGGAAACAGATACGCAGTATTTT	CASSLRASRETDTQYF
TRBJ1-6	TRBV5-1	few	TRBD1	TGCGCCAGCAGCCCAGACGTCGACAGGGACCTCCACTTT	CASSPDVDRDLHF
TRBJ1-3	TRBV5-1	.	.	TGCGCCAGCAGCTTGGTACAGGGCGTTGGAAACACCATATATTTT	CASSLVQGVGNTIYF